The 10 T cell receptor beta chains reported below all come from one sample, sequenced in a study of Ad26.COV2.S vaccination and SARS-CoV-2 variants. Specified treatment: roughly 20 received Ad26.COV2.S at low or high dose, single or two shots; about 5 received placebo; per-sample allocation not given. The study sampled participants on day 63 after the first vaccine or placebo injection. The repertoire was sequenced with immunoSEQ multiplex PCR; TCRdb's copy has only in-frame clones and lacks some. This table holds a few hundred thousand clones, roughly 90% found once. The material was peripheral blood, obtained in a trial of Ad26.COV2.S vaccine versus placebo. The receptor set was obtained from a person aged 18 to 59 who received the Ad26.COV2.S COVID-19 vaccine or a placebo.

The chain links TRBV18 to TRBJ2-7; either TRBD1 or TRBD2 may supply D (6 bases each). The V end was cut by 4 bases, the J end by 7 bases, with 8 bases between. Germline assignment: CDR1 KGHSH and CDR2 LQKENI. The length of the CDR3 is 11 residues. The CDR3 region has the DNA TGTGCCAGCTCACAGGGGGGAGAGCAGTACTTC. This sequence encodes CASSQGGEQYF. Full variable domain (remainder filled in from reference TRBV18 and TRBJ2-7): NAGVMQNPRHLVRRRGQEARLRCSPMKGHSHVYWYRQLPEEGLKFMVYLQKENIIDESGMPKERFSAEFPKEGPSILRIQQVVRGDSAAYFCASSQGGEQYFGPGTRLTVT.

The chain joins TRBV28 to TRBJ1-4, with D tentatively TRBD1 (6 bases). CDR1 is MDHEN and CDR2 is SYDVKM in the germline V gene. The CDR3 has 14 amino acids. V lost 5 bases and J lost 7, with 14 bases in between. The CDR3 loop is CASSPDRWGEKLFF. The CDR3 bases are TGTGCCAGCAGTCCCGACAGGTGGGGTGAAAAACTGTTTTTT.

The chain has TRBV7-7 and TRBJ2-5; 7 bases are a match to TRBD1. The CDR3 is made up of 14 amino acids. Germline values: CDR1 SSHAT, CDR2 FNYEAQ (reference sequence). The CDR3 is CASEHRGPQETQYF. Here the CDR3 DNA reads TGTGCTAGCGAACACAGGGGACCCCAAGAGACCCAGTACTTC.

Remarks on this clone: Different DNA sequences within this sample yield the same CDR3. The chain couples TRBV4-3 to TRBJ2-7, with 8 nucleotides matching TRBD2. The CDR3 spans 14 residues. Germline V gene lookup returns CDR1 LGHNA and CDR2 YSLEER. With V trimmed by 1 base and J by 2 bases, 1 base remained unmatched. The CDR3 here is CASSQGRGAYEQYF. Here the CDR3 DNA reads TGCGCCAGCAGCCAAGGGCGGGGGGCCTACGAGCAGTACTTC.

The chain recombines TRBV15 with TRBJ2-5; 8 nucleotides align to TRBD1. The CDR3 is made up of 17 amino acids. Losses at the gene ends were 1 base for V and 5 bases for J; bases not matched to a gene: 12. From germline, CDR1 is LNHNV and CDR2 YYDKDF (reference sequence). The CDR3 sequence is CATSRVRQGQSYETQYF. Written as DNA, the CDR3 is TGTGCCACCAGCAGAGTCCGACAGGGGCAAAGTTATGAGACCCAGTACTTC.

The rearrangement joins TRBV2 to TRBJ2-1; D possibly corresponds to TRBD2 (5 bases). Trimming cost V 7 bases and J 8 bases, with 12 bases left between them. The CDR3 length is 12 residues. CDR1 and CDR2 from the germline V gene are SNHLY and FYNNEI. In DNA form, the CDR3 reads TGTGCCAGCATCCCGAGGGCAGATGAGCAGTTCTTC. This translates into CASIPRADEQFF.

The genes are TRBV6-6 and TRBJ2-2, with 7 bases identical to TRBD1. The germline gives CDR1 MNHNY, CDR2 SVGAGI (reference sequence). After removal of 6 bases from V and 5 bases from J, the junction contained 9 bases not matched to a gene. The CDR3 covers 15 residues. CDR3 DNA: TGTGCCAGCAGCCGACACAGGGGAAAGACCGGGGAGCTGTTTTTT. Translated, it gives CASSRHRGKTGELFF.

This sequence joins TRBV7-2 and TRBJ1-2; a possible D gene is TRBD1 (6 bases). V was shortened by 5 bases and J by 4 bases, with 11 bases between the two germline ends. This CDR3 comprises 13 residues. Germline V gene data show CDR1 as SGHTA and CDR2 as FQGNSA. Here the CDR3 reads CASSQGGFYGYTF. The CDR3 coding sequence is TGTGCCAGCAGCCAAGGGGGGTTCTATGGCTACACCTTC.

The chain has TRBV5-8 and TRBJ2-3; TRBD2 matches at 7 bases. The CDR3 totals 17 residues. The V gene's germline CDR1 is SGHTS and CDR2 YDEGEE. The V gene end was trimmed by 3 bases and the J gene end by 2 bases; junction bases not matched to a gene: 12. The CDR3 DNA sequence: TGTGCCAGCAGCTCGGGAGGAAGTGGGGTGTCCACAGATACGCAGTATTTT. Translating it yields CASSSGGSGVSTDTQYF. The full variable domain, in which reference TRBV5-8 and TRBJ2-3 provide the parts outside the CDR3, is EAGVTQSPTHLIKTRGQQATLRCSPISGHTSVYWYQQALGLGLQFLLWYDEGEERNRGNFPPRFSGRQFPNYSSELNVNALELEDSALYLCASSSGGSGVSTDTQYFGPGTRLTVL.

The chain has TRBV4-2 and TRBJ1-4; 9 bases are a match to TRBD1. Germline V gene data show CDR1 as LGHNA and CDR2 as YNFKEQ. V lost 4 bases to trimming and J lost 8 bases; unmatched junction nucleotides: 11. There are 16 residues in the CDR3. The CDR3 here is CASSRETGTGSEKLFF. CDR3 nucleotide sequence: TGTGCCAGCAGCCGAGAGACCGGGACAGGGAGCGAAAAACTGTTTTTT.